This is a list of T cell receptor beta chains from one sample in a study of T cell clusters in autoimmune cytopenias. TCRdb reanalyzed the multiplex PCR reads, giving one entry per CDR3 protein sequence and no DNA. The table lists about 3,900 distinct CDR3 sequences. This sample was shared with a second study, whose subject was T cell repertoires in aging, cancer and after chemotherapy.

Source material: peripheral blood. The receptor set was obtained from a human donor in good health. Both conserved end residues are part of each CDR3. Clone size is shown for a subset of rows, as once, few, many or a class of expanded clone.

>TRBV6-1|TRBJ2-7|.
CAGERDNSYEQYF
>TRBV29-1|TRBJ2-1|medium-sized
CSVDLLTGSYNEQFF
>TRBV4-3|TRBJ2-6|.
CASSQDRGAGANVLTF
>TRBV14|TRBJ1-2|.
CASSQQRRGTYEPTYGYTF
>TRBV4-3|TRBJ2-1|.
CASSQVADLSYEQFF
>TRBV5-1|TRBJ1-4|.
CASSLAGGDEKLFF
>TRBV12-3/TRBV12-4|TRBJ2-4|.
CASSTSWGGENIQYF
>TRBV10-3|TRBJ1-4|.
CAISAPPEEEKLFF
>TRBV28|TRBJ2-1|.
CASRFLAGGPAVSYNEQFF
>TRBV19|TRBJ1-2|.
CASSNSIGVSFGGYTF
>TRBV28|TRBJ2-6|.
CASRWTGSGANVLTF
>TRBV6-5|TRBJ2-7|medium-sized
CASSYSGTVSYEQYF
>TRBV6-5|TRBJ1-1|medium-sized
CASRTGQGSTEAFF
>TRBV12-3/TRBV12-4|TRBJ2-5|.
CASSSGQGYQETQYF
>TRBV6-5|TRBJ2-5|medium-sized
CASSPWSQETQYF
>TRBV6-5|TRBJ1-6|.
CASSSRWSDTLHF
>TRBV29-1|TRBJ1-1|medium-sized
CSVLDSGHRSSRAFF
>TRBV7-2|TRBJ2-3|.
CASSLGQGEDTQYF
>TRBV11-2|TRBJ2-3|.
CASSAGKGQGGTDTQYF
>TRBV4-3|TRBJ2-7|.
CASSLNLDGAYEQYF
>TRBV6-1|TRBJ2-1|medium-sized
CASGAGGYNEQFF
>TRBV29-1|TRBJ2-3|large
CSVEPWTATDTQYF
>TRBV13|TRBJ2-3|.
CASSSDRPTDTQYF
>TRBV27|TRBJ2-5|medium-sized
CASSTPPETQYF
>TRBV6-5|TRBJ2-2|medium-sized
CASRGGANTGELFF
>TRBV30|TRBJ1-1|medium-sized
CAWSVEGHVNTEAFF
>TRBV15|TRBJ1-5|medium-sized
CATARFSNQPQHF
>TRBV4-3|TRBJ2-5|.
CASSHSQAGETQYF
>TRBV18|TRBJ2-1|medium-sized
CASSPTSVEQFF
>TRBV27|TRBJ1-5|.
CASRSNRDTQPQHF
>TRBV5-6|TRBJ1-1|.
CASSSTDTEAFF
>TRBV4-2|TRBJ1-6|.
CASSQDTENSPLHF
>TRBV18|TRBJ2-1|.
CASSLTVSYNEQFF
>TRBV10-3|TRBJ1-4|.
CAIRGTGNEKLFF
>TRBV6-6|TRBJ2-2|.
CASSSSSLGQEYAGELFF
>TRBV18|TRBJ2-7|medium-sized
CASSPQKGSYEQYF
>TRBV7-6|TRBJ2-7|medium-sized
CASSLVQGAYEQYF
>TRBV29-1|TRBJ1-2|medium-sized
CSAQTRTASNGYTF
>TRBV6-6|TRBJ2-7|medium-sized
CASTQGGYEQYF
>TRBV7-2|TRBJ1-2|.
CASSLAGTGKFSVGGYTF
>TRBV12-3/TRBV12-4|TRBJ2-7|.
CASSRRSIVSEQYF
>TRBV19|TRBJ1-5|.
CASSLDRGNQPQHF
>TRBV5-4|TRBJ2-5|.
CASSLVGGETQYF
>TRBV30|TRBJ2-1|.
CAWSGTGANEQFF
>TRBV7-9|TRBJ1-1|.
CASSSGQEGEAFF
>TRBV11-1|TRBJ2-3|.
CASSLVLAGDTDTQYF
>TRBV6-6|TRBJ2-1|medium-sized
CASSYSNGNEQFF
>TRBV20-1|TRBJ2-5|.
CSARVLGLRETQYF
>TRBV30|TRBJ2-2|medium-sized
CAWKFRTGELFF
>TRBV29-1|TRBJ2-1|large
CSVETGTSGSYNEQFF
>TRBV27|TRBJ1-1|.
CASSPQRDTEAFF
>TRBV29-1|TRBJ2-3|medium-sized
CSVGGTGVADTQYF
>TRBV30|TRBJ1-2|medium-sized
CAWSGTGYYTF
>TRBV27|TRBJ1-1|.
CASSSHNRGEAFF
>TRBV24-1|TRBJ1-5|.
CATSEGRRDSNQPQHF
>TRBV6-2/TRBV6-3|TRBJ1-1|medium-sized
CASRYRGSNTEAFF
>TRBV29-1|TRBJ2-7|.
CSVGLTDAGEQYF